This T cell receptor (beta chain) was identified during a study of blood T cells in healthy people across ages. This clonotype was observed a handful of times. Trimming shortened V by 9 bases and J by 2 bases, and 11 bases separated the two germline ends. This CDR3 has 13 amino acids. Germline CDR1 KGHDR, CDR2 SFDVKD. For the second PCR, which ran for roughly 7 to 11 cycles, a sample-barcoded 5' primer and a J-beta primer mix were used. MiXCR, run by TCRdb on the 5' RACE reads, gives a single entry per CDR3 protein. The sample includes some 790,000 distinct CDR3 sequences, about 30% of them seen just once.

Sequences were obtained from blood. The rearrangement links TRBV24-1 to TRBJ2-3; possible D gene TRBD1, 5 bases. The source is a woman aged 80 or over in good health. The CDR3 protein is CATGTGPTDTQYF. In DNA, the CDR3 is TGTGCCACCGGTACAGGTCCCACAGATACGCAGTATTTT.